A selection of T cell receptor beta chains follows, all from one sample in a study of blood T cell repertoires in COVID-19. Repertoires were generated with immunoSEQ multiplex PCR, while TCRdb's copy carries only in-frame clones and drops some. The sample consists of roughly 210,000 clones, 84% of them appearing once. Sequenced: peripheral blood. Every receptor here comes from a woman aged 80 or over with COVID-19, enrolled during active disease. Both conserved end residues are part of each CDR3. D genes are given only for firm matches. Size values are once, few and many counts, or a class for expanded clones, and some rows have none.

NA	TRBJ1-5	TRBV3-1/TRBV3-2	TRBD1	TGTGCCAGCAGCCAAGGGACAGGGGGGAATCAGCCCCAGCATTTT	CASSQGTGGNQPQHF
NA	TRBJ1-6	TRBV3-1/TRBV3-2	NA	TGTGCCAGCAGCCAAGAAGGGGACATAAGGTCACCCCTCCACTTT	CASSQEGDIRSPLHF
NA	TRBJ2-4	TRBV5-1	TRBD2	TGCGCCAGCAGCCCGACTAGCACGTTCGACAAAAACATTCAGTACTTC	CASSPTSTFDKNIQYF
NA	TRBJ1-2	TRBV5-8	NA	TGTGCCAGCAGCTTGGAGCGAGAGGGCTATGGCTACACCTTC	CASSLEREGYGYTF
few	TRBJ1-1	TRBV4-2	TRBD1	TGTGCCAGCCAACCCAGACAGGGCTCCACTGAAGCTTTCTTT	CASQPRQGSTEAFF
once	TRBJ1-1	TRBV6-1	NA	TGTGCCAGCAGTGAAGCCGGTTGGGGGGTGGGTGAAGCTTTCTTT	CASSEAGWGVGEAFF
few	TRBJ1-3	TRBV18	NA	TGTGCCAGCTCACCACCGGGACTAGGAAACACCATATATTTT	CASSPPGLGNTIYF
NA	TRBJ1-4	TRBV9	NA	TGTGCCAGCACCTCAGGACAGTCAACTAATGAAAAACTGTTTTTT	CASTSGQSTNEKLFF
NA	TRBJ2-3	TRBV5-1	NA	TGCGCCAGCAGCTTGTGGCAGGGCACAGATACGCAGTATTTT	CASSLWQGTDTQYF
NA	TRBJ1-2	TRBV5-1	TRBD1	TGCGCCAGCAGCAAAGGGGACAGGGATGGCTACACCTTC	CASSKGDRDGYTF
NA	TRBJ2-5	TRBV2	NA	TGTGCCAGCAGTTGGGGGGAGGAGACCCAGTACTTC	CASSWGEETQYF
NA	TRBJ1-1	TRBV6-5	TRBD1	TGTGCCAGCAGTTACGACAGGGGCACTGAAGCTTTCTTT	CASSYDRGTEAFF
NA	TRBJ1-2	TRBV29-1	TRBD1	TGCAGCGTTGAAGAGGGACAGCTCGGGAATGGCTACACCTTC	CSVEEGQLGNGYTF
NA	TRBJ2-3	TRBV29-1	NA	TGCAGCGTTGACCCCAGGGGTACAGATACGCAGTATTTT	CSVDPRGTDTQYF
NA	TRBJ2-3	TRBV4-1	NA	TGCGCCAGCAGCCAGACGCGAGGGCGGCGAGATACGCAGTATTTT	CASSQTRGRRDTQYF
NA	TRBJ1-2	TRBV28	NA	TGTGCCAGCAGTCCCGCGGGATTTTATGGCTACACCTTC	CASSPAGFYGYTF
once	TRBJ2-5	TRBV14	NA	TGTGCCAGCAGCCAAGGCGGGACCCAGTACTTC	CASSQGGTQYF
NA	TRBJ2-4	TRBV28	NA	TGTGCCAGCGGGGGCCTAGGAAACATTCAGTACTTC	CASGGLGNIQYF
NA	TRBJ1-1	TRBV29-1	NA	TGCAGCGTTGCGGGACAGAACACTGAAGCTTTCTTT	CSVAGQNTEAFF
NA	TRBJ1-1	TRBV7-2	NA	TGTGCCAGCAGCTTAAAAGCCGAAGCTTTCTTT	CASSLKAEAFF
NA	TRBJ1-6	TRBV19	NA	TGTGCCAGTAGTCCGGCGGGGGATTCACCCCTCCACTTT	CASSPAGDSPLHF
NA	TRBJ1-2	TRBV6-4	TRBD1	TGTGCCAGCAGTGACGCCCGGACAGGGTTCGGCTACACCTTC	CASSDARTGFGYTF
NA	TRBJ1-2	TRBV27	NA	TGTGCCAGCAGTATTGCAGGGGTTGGCTACACCTTC	CASSIAGVGYTF
NA	TRBJ2-5	TRBV30	TRBD2	TGTGCCTGGAGTGTACGGGAGGGTAGGGAGACCCAGTACTTC	CAWSVREGRETQYF
NA	TRBJ1-4	TRBV18	NA	TGTGCCAGCTCACCAGAGGGCACAACTAATGAAAAACTGTTTTTT	CASSPEGTTNEKLFF
once	TRBJ2-7	TRBV11-3	TRBD1	TGTGCCAGCAGCCGACAGGGGGTATACGAGCAGTACTTC	CASSRQGVYEQYF
NA	TRBJ1-4	TRBV7-6	NA	TGTGCCAGCAGGAGCACGAGCCAGGGGGAAAAACTGTTTTTT	CASRSTSQGEKLFF
NA	TRBJ1-1	TRBV12-3/TRBV12-4	NA	TGTGCCAGCAGTTCAACAGGGAACACTGAAGCTTTCTTT	CASSSTGNTEAFF
few	TRBJ2-5	TRBV5-6	TRBD2	TGTGCCAGCAGCTCTCTGGGACTAGCGGGGTCCCAAGAGACCCAGTACTTC	CASSSLGLAGSQETQYF
NA	TRBJ2-3	TRBV5-1	NA	TGCGCCAGCAGCCCGGGACTCCCCAGCACAGATACGCAGTATTTT	CASSPGLPSTDTQYF
NA	TRBJ1-5	TRBV19	NA	TGTGCCAGTAGTTTTAGGGGGGGCGGAGTAATTCAGCATTTT	CASSFRGGGVIQHF
NA	TRBJ1-5	TRBV19	NA	TGTGCCAGTGCGGGCGGGACCTTAAATCAGCCCCAGCATTTT	CASAGGTLNQPQHF
once	TRBJ2-2	TRBV30	NA	TGTGCCTGGAGTGAATGGTTGGTTAGCAGGGTGAACACCGGGGAGCTGTTTTTT	CAWSEWLVSRVNTGELFF
NA	TRBJ2-1	TRBV7-9	NA	TGTGCCAGCAGCTTAATGGTGACAGGGTTGGCGGGGGGAGGGAATGAGCAGTTCTTC	CASSLMVTGLAGGGNEQFF
few	TRBJ1-6	TRBV6-2/TRBV6-3	NA	TGTGCCAGCAGTTACGTGGAGAATTCACCCCTCCACTTT	CASSYVENSPLHF
NA	TRBJ1-1	TRBV25-1	NA	TGTGCCAGCTCGGGAACGGGATCCACTGAAGCTTTCTTT	CASSGTGSTEAFF
NA	TRBJ1-5	TRBV2	TRBD1	TGTGCCAGCAGGACAGGGACGGGCAATCAGCCCCAGCATTTT	CASRTGTGNQPQHF
NA	TRBJ1-5	TRBV7-9	NA	TGTGCCAGCAGCCCCGTGGGGCATCAGCCCCAGCATTTT	CASSPVGHQPQHF
NA	TRBJ2-1	TRBV24-1	TRBD1	TGTGCCACCAGTGATGGACAGGGGGCTAACTCCTACAATGAGCAGTTCTTC	CATSDGQGANSYNEQFF
NA	TRBJ2-2	TRBV7-2	NA	TGTGCCAGCAGCTCGTTCCGGGACGGGGAGCTGTTTTTT	CASSSFRDGELFF
few	TRBJ2-3	TRBV7-7	TRBD1	TGTGCCAGCAGTGGAGGGACAGGGGGTGGACCAGATACGCAGTATTTT	CASSGGTGGGPDTQYF
NA	TRBJ1-1	TRBV6-2/TRBV6-3	NA	TGTGCCAGCAGTCGAACAGGCTCCGAAGCTTTCTTT	CASSRTGSEAFF
NA	TRBJ1-2	TRBV18	NA	TGTGCCAGCTCACCACGATCTGACAGCTATGGCTACACCTTC	CASSPRSDSYGYTF
NA	TRBJ2-6	TRBV10-3	TRBD2	TGTGCCCCCCACACATGGGGGGGTTCTTCTGGGGCCAACGTCCTGACTTTC	CAPHTWGGSSGANVLTF
NA	TRBJ2-1	TRBV11-2	NA	TGTGCCAGCACCTCACAGGGTACTAACAATGAGCAGTTCTTC	CASTSQGTNNEQFF
NA	TRBJ2-2	TRBV10-3	TRBD2	TGTGCCATCAAGGCTACTAGCGGGCTGATCACCGGGGAGCTGTTTTTT	CAIKATSGLITGELFF
NA	TRBJ2-3	TRBV4-2	TRBD2	TGTGCCAGCAGCAGATTACTAGCGGGGCAGGCAGATACGCAGTATTTT	CASSRLLAGQADTQYF
NA	TRBJ1-5	TRBV6-2/TRBV6-3	TRBD1	TGTGCCAGCAGTGCGGGACAGTCAAGCAATCAGCCCCAGCATTTT	CASSAGQSSNQPQHF
NA	TRBJ1-5	TRBV27	NA	TGTGCCAGCAGTGCCAGGGGCAATCAGCCCCAGCATTTT	CASSARGNQPQHF
NA	TRBJ2-3	TRBV2	TRBD2	TGTGCCAGCAGTGATCGCGGGGGTAGAGATACGCAGTATTTT	CASSDRGGRDTQYF
NA	TRBJ2-3	TRBV7-2	NA	TGTGCCAGCAGCATGGTATATAGCGGTTACACAGATACGCAGTATTTT	CASSMVYSGYTDTQYF
NA	TRBJ2-5	TRBV11-3	TRBD2	TGTGCCAGCAGCCCCGGGACTAGCGGCCAAGAGACCCAGTACTTC	CASSPGTSGQETQYF
NA	TRBJ2-1	TRBV7-2	NA	TGTGCCAGCAGACGAGTTGGGGGGGCCTCCGGCAATGAGCAGTTCTTC	CASRRVGGASGNEQFF
few	TRBJ1-1	TRBV14	NA	TGTGCCAGCAGCCAAGATCAGGGAATGCTTGAAGCTTTCTTT	CASSQDQGMLEAFF
few	TRBJ1-4	TRBV19	NA	TGTGCCAGTAGTTCCGAGGGGGACCGTAATGAAAAACTGTTTTTT	CASSSEGDRNEKLFF
NA	TRBJ2-3	TRBV9	NA	TGTGCCAGCAGCGTATCGGCGGGGGCGGGAGATACGCAGTATTTT	CASSVSAGAGDTQYF
few	TRBJ1-4	TRBV19	NA	TGTGCCAGTAGATCCCTGATACGGGGGGCGGAAAAACTGTTTTTT	CASRSLIRGAEKLFF
NA	TRBJ2-1	TRBV3-1/TRBV3-2	NA	TGTGCCAGCAGCCGTAGCGGAAGCTCCTACAATGAGCAGTTCTTC	CASSRSGSSYNEQFF
NA	TRBJ1-1	TRBV4-2	NA	TGTGCCAGCAGCCAAAGGGGGGGACTGAACACTGAAGCTTTCTTT	CASSQRGGLNTEAFF
NA	TRBJ1-1	TRBV20-1	NA	TGCAGTGCTAGTGGGGGGGGGAACGTGAACACTGAAGCTTTCTTT	CSASGGGNVNTEAFF